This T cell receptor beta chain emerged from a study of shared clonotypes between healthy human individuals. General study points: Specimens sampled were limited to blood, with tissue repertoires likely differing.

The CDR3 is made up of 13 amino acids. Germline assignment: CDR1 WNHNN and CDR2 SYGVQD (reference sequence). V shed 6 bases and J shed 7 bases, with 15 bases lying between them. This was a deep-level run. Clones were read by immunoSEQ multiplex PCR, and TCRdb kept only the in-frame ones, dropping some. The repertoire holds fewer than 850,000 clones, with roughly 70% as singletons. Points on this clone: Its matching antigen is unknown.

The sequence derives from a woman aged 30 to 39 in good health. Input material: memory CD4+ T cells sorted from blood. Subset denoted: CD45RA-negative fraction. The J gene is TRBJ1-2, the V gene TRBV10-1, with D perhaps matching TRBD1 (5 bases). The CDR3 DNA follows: TGCGCCAGCAGCGAAGACAGCTTAGGTGGCTACACCTTC. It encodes CASSEDSLGGYTF.